The T cell receptor beta chain described here comes from a study of T cell repertoires in cytomegalovirus infection. The CDR3 has 18 residues. V dropped 3 bases and J dropped 5 bases, with 23 bases sitting between them. From germline, CDR1 is MGHDK and CDR2 SYGVNS. Study findings and constraints: The ex vivo response showed dominance by HLA-C-restricted CMV-specific TCR beta clonotypes.

Comments on this clonotype: Its antigen remains unknown.

One entry per CDR3 protein, called by TCRdb with MiXCR from the reads. The table shows some 320,000 distinct CDR3 sequences, with about 29% occurring only once. This clonotype originated in a human donor in good health (CMV status not recorded). Some clones in this sample may be carry-over from other donors' samples. The chain couples TRBV25-1 to TRBJ1-5; a possible D gene is TRBD1 (5 bases). The sequencing here drew on cultured PBMCs, taken from culture after CMV antigen stimulation. CDR3 nucleotides: TGTGCCAGCAGTGAGTGGGGCTGTAGGGATTTGGTTCATCAGCCCCAGCATTTT. This sequence encodes CASSEWGCRDLVHQPQHF.